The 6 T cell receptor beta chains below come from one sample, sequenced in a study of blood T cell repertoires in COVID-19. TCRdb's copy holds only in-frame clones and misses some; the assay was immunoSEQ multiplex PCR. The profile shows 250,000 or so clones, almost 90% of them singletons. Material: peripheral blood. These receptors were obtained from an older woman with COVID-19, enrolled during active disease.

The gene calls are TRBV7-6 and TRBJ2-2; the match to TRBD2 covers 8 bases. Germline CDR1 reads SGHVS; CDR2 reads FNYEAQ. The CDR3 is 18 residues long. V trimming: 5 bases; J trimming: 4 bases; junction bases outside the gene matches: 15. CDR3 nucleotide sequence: TGTGCCAGCAGCCTCCCAACCAGGACTAGCTCGAGCACCGGGGAGCTGTTTTTT. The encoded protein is CASSLPTRTSSSTGELFF. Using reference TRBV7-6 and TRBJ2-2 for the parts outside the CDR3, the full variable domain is GAGVSQSPRYKVTKRGQDVALRCDPISGHVSLYWYRQALGQGPEFLTYFNYEAQQDKSGLPNDRFSAERPEGSISTLTIQRTEQRDSAMYRCASSLPTRTSSSTGELFFGEGSRLTVL.

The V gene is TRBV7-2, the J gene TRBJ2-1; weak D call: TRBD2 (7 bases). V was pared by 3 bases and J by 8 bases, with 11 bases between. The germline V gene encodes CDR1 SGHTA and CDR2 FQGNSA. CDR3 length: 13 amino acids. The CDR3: CASSFGGRYEQFF. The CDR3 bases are TGTGCCAGCAGCTTCGGGGGGCGGTATGAGCAGTTCTTC.

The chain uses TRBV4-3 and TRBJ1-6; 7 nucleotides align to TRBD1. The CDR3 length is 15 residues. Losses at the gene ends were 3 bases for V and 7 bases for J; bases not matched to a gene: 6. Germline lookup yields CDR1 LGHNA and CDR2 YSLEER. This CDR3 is CASSQSTGVNSPLHF. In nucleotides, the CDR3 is TGCGCCAGCAGCCAGTCCACAGGGGTGAATTCACCCCTCCACTTT.

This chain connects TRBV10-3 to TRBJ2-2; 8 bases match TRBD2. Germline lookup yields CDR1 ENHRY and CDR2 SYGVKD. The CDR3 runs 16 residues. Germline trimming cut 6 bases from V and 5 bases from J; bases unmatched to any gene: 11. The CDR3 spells CAIRDGFLAGTGELFF. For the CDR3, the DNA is TGTGCCATCAGAGATGGATTCCTAGCGGGTACCGGGGAGCTGTTTTTT.

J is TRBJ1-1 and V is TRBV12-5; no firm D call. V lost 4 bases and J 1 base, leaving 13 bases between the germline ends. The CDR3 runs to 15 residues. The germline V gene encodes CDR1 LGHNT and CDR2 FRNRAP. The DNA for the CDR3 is TGTGCTAGTGGTTCGCCGACTCGGAGGAACACTGAAGCTTTCTTT. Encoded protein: CASGSPTRRNTEAFF. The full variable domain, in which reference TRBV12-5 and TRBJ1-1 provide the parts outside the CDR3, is DARVTQTPRHKVTEMGQEVTMRCQPILGHNTVFWYRQTMMQGLELLAYFRNRAPLDDSGMPKDRFSAEMPDATLATLKIQPSEPRDSAVYFCASGSPTRRNTEAFFGQGTRLTVV.

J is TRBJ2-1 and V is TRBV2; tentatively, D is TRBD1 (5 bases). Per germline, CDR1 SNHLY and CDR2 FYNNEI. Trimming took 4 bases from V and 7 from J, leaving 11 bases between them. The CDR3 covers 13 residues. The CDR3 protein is CASSGQIGNEQFF. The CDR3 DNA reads TGTGCCAGCAGTGGACAGATAGGAAATGAGCAGTTCTTC.